Below, 12 T cell receptor beta chains from the same sample are listed, as sequenced in a study of blood T cell repertoires in COVID-19. Data came from immunoSEQ multiplex PCR; TCRdb stores just in-frame clones and leaves some out. The top ten hold 3.5% to 5% of the sample, which has around 260,000 clones, under 90% seen once. The sequencing input was PBMCs or T cells enriched from blood (not recorded which). The receptor source for this set is a man under 40 with acute COVID-19.

V gene TRBV13 combines with J gene TRBJ2-7, with 11 bases identical to TRBD2. The V gene's germline CDR1 is PRHDT and CDR2 FYEKMQ (reference sequence). V lost 5 bases to trimming and J lost 7 bases; unmatched junction nucleotides: 22. This CDR3 comprises 19 residues. For the CDR3, the DNA is TGTGCCAGCAGCCAATCCCCTACTAGCGGGAGACCGTCCCTAGGTGAGCAGTACGTC. Translating it yields CASSQSPTSGRPSLGEQYV.

About this clone itself: Germline is not matched at one junction end, which may reflect a read error. The chain recombines TRBV5-1 with TRBJ2-5, with D possibly TRBD1 on 6 matching bases. The CDR3 covers 14 residues. CDR1 SGHRS and CDR2 YFSETQ come from the germline V gene. The CDR3 nucleotides read TGTGCCAGCAGCTTGGGGGCAACACAAGAGACCCAGTACTTC. It translates to CASSLGATQETQYF.

This clone was recorded at least ten times. The junction shows a germline mismatch at one end, possibly a read error. CDR3 region: CASSLIGGKQPQHF. In DNA form, the CDR3 reads TGTGCCAGCAGTTTGATAGGGGGCAAGCAGCCCCAGCATTTT. The chain couples TRBV28 to TRBJ1-5; 7 nucleotides agree with TRBD1. Germline loops: CDR1 MDHEN, CDR2 SYDVKM. The length of the CDR3 is 14 residues.

The genes are TRBV6-5 and TRBJ1-5; D is possibly TRBD1 (6 bases). In germline, CDR1 is MNHEY, CDR2 SVGAGI. Trimming pared 2 bases from V and 3 bases from J, leaving 11 bases between. The CDR3 sequence is 15 residues long. The CDR3 coding sequence is TGTGCCAGCAGTTACACCACAGGGCCCAATCAGCCCCAGCATTTT. This codes for CASSYTTGPNQPQHF.

The chain joins TRBV29-1 to TRBJ2-2; weak D call: TRBD2 (6 bases). The V end lost 6 bases, the J end lost 0 bases, and 11 bases lay between the germline ends. The CDR3 has 14 amino acids. The germline V gene encodes CDR1 SQVTM and CDR2 ANQGSEA. CDR3 nucleotide sequence: TGCAGCGTCCACGGGGGAGCGAACACCGGGGAGCTGTTTTTT. It is translated as CSVHGGANTGELFF.

V usage is TRBV7-6 and J usage is TRBJ2-5, with 12 bases identical to TRBD2. The V gene's germline CDR1 is SGHVS and CDR2 FNYEAQ. V dropped 1 base and J dropped 0; count of bases not matched to a gene: 3. The CDR3 loop spans 17 amino acids. The DNA of the CDR3 is TGTGCCAGCAGCTTAGAAAGACTAGCGGGGGACCAAGAGACCCAGTACTTC. Its translation: CASSLERLAGDQETQYF.

In DNA form, the CDR3 reads TGTGCCAGCAGCGCCGTACAGGGGGCGTTTGGGAACACTGAAGCTTTCTTT. Protein product: CASSAVQGAFGNTEAFF. The chain carries TRBV9 and TRBJ1-1, with 9 nucleotides matching TRBD1. The CDR3 loop spans 17 amino acids. V lost 3 bases and J lost 1; bases outside the gene matches: 10. Germline assignment: CDR1 SGDLS and CDR2 YYNGEE.

J is TRBJ2-3 and V is TRBV27; D is uncertain. This CDR3 contains 14 residues. The ends were cut back, 6 bases at V and 2 bases at J, with 12 bases in the middle. From germline, CDR1 is MNHEY and CDR2 SMNVEV (reference sequence). The CDR3 DNA follows: TGTGCCAGCAGCCCCCCACGGTCCACAGATACGCAGTATTTT. Protein product: CASSPPRSTDTQYF.

The chain is built from TRBV2 and TRBJ2-7; 9 nucleotides align to TRBD1. Germline V gives CDR1 SNHLY, CDR2 FYNNEI. The CDR3 spans 13 residues. With 10 bases clipped from V and 3 bases from J, the junction kept 7 bases outside the gene matches. Here the CDR3 reads CATPRTGDYEQYV. In DNA, the CDR3 is TGTGCCACCCCCAGGACAGGGGACTACGAGCAGTACGTC.

This chain links TRBV19 with TRBJ2-1, with D possibly being TRBD2 (5 bases). The CDR3 runs 13 residues. Between the trimmed V and J ends, which lost 8 bases and 15 bases, there was a span of 23 bases. The germline gives CDR1 LNHDA, CDR2 SQIVND (reference sequence). For the CDR3, the DNA is TGTGCCAGTTCTTGGGGTACCGGCGACTACATGTTCTTC. This sequence encodes CASSWGTGDYMFF.

The gene calls are TRBV19 and TRBJ2-1, with a tentative D call TRBD2 (6 bases). The CDR3 loop spans 14 amino acids. The germline V and J ends were trimmed by 7 bases and 6 bases, with 16 bases remaining between them. The germline V gene encodes CDR1 LNHDA and CDR2 SQIVND (reference sequence). This chain's CDR3 is CASTAAGGGNEQFF. For the CDR3, the DNA is TGTGCCAGTACCGCGGCTGGGGGAGGCAATGAGCAGTTCTTC.

This chain uses TRBV2 with TRBJ1-5; TRBD1 matches 8 bases. The length of the CDR3 is 15 residues. The germline V gene has CDR1 SNHLY and CDR2 FYNNEI. J was trimmed by 2 bases and V by 5 bases; bases with no gene match: 5. The CDR3 sequence: CASSQQGVGNQPQHF. Here the CDR3 DNA reads TGTGCCAGCAGTCAACAGGGGGTTGGCAATCAGCCCCAGCATTTT.